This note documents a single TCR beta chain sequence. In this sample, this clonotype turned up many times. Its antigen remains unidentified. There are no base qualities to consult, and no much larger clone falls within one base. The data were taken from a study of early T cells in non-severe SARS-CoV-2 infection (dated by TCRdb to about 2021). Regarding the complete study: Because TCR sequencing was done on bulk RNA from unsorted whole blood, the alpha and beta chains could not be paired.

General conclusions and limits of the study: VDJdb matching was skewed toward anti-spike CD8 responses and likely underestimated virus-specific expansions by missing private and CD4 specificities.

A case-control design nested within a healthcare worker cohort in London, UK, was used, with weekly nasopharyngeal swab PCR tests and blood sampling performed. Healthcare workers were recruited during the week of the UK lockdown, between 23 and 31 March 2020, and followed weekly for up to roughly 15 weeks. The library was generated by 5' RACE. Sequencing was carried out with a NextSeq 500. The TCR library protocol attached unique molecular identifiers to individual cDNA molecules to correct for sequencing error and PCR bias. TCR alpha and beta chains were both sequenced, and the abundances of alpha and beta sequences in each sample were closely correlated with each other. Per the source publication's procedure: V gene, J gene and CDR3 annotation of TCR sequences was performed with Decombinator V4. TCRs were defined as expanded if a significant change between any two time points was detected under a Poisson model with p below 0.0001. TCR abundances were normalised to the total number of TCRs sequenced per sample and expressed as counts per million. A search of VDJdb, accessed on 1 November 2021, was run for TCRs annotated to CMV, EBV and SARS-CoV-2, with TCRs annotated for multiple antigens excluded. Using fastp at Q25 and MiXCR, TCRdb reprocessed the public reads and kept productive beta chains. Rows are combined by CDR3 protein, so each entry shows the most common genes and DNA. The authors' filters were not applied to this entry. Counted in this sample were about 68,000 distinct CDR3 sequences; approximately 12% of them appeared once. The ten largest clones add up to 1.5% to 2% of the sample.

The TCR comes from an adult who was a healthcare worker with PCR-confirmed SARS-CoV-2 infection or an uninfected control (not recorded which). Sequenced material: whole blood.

CDR3 region: CASSVDIRSYEQYF. The nucleotide sequence is given as TGTGCCAGCAGCGTAGATATACGCTCCTACGAGCAGTACTTC. Here the chain combines TRBV9 and TRBJ2-7, with the D gene uncertain. V lost 0 bases and J lost 0 bases; the stretch between them is 7 bases long. Via the germline V gene, CDR1 is SGDLS and CDR2 YYNGEE. Including the terminal cysteine and phenylalanine, the CDR3 comprises 14 residues. The entry retains the CDR3 DNA only, 42 bases that are in frame from base 1.